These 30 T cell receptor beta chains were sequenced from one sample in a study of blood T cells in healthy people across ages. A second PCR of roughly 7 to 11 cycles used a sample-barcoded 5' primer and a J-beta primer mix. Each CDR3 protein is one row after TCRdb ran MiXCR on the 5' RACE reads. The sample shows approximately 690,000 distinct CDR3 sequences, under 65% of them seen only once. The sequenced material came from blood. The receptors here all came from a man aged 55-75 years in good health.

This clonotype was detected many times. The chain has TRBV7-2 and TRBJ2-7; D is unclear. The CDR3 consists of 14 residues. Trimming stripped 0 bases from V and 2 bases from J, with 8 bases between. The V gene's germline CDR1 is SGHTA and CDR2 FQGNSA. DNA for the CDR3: TGTGCCAGCAGCTTAGCCCGGTCTACCTACGAGCAGTACTTC. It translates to CASSLARSTYEQYF. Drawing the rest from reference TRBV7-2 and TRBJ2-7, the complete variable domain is GAGVSQSPSNKVTEKGKDVELRCDPISGHTALYWYRQSLGQGLEFLIYFQGNSAPDKSGLPSDRFSAERTGGSVSTLTIQRTQQEDSAVYLCASSLARSTYEQYFGPGTRLTVT.

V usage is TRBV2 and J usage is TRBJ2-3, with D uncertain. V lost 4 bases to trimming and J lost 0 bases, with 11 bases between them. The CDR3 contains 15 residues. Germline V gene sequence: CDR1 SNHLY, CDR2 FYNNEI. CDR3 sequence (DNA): TGTGCCAGCAGTGGGACGGGCCTTAGCACAGATACGCAGTATTTT. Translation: CASSGTGLSTDTQYF.

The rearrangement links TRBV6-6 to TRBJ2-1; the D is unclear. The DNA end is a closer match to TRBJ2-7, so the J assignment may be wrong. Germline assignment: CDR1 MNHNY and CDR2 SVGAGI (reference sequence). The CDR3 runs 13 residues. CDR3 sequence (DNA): TGTGCCAGCAGTTACGGCCTCTATAATGAGCAGTACTTC. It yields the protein CASSYGLYNEQYF.

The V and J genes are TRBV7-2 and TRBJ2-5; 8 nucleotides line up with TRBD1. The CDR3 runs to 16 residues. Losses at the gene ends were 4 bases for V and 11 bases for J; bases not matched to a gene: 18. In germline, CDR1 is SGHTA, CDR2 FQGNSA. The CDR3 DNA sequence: TGTGCCAGCAGCTCTAACGCAGGGGGCTCCTACAATGAGCAGTACTTC. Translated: CASSSNAGGSYNEQYF.

The chain's CDR3 is CASRRTRGGETQYF. The CDR3 nucleotides are TGTGCCAGCAGGAGGACTAGAGGAGGAGAGACCCAGTACTTC. This chain connects TRBV2 to TRBJ2-5, with TRBD2 matching 7 bases. The germline V gene encodes CDR1 SNHLY and CDR2 FYNNEI. The ends lost 6 bases at V and 4 bases at J; junction bases unmatched: 8. The CDR3 totals 14 residues.

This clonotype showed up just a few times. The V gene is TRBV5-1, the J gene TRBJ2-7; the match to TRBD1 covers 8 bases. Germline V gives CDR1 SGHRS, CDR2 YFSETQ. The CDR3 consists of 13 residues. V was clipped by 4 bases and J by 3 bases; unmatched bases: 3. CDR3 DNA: TGCGCCAGCAGCGTTACAGGGGGCTACGAGCAGTACTTC. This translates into CASSVTGGYEQYF.

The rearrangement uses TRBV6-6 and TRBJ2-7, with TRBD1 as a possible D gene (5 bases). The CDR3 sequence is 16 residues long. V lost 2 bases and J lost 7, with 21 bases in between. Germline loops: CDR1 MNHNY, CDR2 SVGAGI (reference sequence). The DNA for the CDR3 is TGTGCCAGCAGTTACATGCGTGGGGCCACCTACAATGAGCAGTACTTC. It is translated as CASSYMRGATYNEQYF.

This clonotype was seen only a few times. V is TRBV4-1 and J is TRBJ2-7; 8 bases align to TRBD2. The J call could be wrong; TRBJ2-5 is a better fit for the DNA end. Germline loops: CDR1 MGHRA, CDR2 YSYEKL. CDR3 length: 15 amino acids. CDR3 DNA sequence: TGCGCCAGCAGCCAAGACGGCGGGGGGTCGGAGACCCAGTACTTC. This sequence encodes CASSQDGGGSETQYF.

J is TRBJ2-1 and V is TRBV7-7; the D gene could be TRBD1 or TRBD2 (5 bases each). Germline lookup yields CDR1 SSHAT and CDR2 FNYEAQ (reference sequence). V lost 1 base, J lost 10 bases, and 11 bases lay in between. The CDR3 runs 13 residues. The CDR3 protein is CASSLGYRDEQFF. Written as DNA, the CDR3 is TGTGCCAGCAGCTTAGGTTACCGGGACGAGCAGTTCTTC.

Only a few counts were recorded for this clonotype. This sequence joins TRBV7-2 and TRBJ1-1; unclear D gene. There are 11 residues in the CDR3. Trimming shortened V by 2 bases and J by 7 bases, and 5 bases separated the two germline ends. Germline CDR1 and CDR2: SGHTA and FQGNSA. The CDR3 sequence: CASSLTVEAFF. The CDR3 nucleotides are TGTGCCAGCAGCTTAACAGTTGAAGCTTTCTTT.

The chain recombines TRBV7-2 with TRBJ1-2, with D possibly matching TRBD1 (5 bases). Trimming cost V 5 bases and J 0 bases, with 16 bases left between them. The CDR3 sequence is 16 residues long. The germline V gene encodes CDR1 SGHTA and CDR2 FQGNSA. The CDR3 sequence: CASSPRRGLSNYGYTF. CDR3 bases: TGTGCCAGCAGCCCCCGAAGGGGCCTCTCTAACTATGGCTACACCTTC.

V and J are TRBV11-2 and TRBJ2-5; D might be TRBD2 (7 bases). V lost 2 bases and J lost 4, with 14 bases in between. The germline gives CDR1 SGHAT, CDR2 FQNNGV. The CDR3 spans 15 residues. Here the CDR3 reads CASSLRGTTTETQYF. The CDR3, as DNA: TGTGCCAGCAGCTTAAGGGGGACTACCACAGAGACCCAGTACTTC.

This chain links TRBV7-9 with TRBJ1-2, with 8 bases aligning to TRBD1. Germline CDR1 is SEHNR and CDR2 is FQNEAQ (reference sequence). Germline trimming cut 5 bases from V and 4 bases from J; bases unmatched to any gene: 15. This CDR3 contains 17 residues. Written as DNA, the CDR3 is TGTGCCAGCAGCACGACAGGGGCCACCATTCTTGGCTATGGCTACACCTTC. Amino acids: CASSTTGATILGYGYTF.

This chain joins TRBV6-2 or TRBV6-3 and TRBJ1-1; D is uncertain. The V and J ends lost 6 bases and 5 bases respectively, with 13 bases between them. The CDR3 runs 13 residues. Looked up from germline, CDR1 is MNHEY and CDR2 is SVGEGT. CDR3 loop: CASRGQFGTEAFF. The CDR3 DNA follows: TGTGCCAGCAGGGGCCAATTCGGGACTGAAGCTTTCTTT.

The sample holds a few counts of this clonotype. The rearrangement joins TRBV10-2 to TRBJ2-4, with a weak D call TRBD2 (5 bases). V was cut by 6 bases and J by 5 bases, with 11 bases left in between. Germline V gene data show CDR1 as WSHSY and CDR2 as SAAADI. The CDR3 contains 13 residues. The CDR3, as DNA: TGCGCCAGCAGGGAACTAGGGCAAAACATTCAGTACTTC. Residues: CASRELGQNIQYF.

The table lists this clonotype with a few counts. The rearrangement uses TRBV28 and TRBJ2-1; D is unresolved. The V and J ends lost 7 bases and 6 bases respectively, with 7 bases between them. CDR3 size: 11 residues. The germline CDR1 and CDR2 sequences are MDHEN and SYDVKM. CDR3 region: CASIQSNEQFF. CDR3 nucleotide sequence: TGTGCCAGCATTCAGTCCAATGAGCAGTTCTTC.

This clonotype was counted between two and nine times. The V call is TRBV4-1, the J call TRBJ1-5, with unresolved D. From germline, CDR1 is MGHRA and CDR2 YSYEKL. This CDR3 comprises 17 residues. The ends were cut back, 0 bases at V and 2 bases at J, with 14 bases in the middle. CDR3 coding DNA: TGCGCCAGCAGCCAAGATCTAGGTCGGAGGGGCAATCAGCCCCAGCATTTT. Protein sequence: CASSQDLGRRGNQPQHF.

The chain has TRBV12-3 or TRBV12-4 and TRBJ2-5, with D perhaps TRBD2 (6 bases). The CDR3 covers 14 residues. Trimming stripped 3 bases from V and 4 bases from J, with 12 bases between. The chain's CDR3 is CASSFFSGRETQYF. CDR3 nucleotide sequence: TGTGCCAGCAGTTTTTTTAGCGGACGAGAGACCCAGTACTTC.

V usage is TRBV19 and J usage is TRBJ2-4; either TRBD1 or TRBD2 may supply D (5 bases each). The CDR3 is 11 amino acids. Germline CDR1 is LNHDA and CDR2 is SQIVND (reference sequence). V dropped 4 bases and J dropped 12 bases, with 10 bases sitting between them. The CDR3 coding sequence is TGTGCCAGTAGTACGGGACCGGATCAGTACTTC. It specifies CASSTGPDQYF.

The CDR3 reads CSVVAQGGTEAFF. The CDR3 DNA reads as TGCAGCGTTGTAGCGCAGGGGGGCACTGAAGCTTTCTTT. The chain recombines TRBV29-1 with TRBJ1-1, with 7 bases identical to TRBD1. From germline, CDR1 is SQVTM and CDR2 ANQGSEA. Trimming took 4 bases from V and 4 from J; bases not matched to a gene: 6. The CDR3 has 13 residues.

DNA of the CDR3: TGTGCCAGCAGCGCGATAACTACAGGGGGGGGAGAAAAACTGTTTTTT. Its protein product is CASSAITTGGGEKLFF. The chain recombines TRBV6-1 with TRBJ1-4, with 8 bases identical to TRBD1. The CDR3 has 16 residues. CDR1 and CDR2 (germline): MNHNS, SASEGT. V shed 6 bases, J shed 8 bases, and the junction held 14 bases outside the gene matches.

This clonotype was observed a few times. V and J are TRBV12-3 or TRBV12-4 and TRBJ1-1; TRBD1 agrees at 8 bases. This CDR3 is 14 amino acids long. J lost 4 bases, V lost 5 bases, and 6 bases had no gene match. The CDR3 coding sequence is TGTGCCAGCAGTCGACAGGGGTGGAGCACTGAAGCTTTCTTT. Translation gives CASSRQGWSTEAFF.

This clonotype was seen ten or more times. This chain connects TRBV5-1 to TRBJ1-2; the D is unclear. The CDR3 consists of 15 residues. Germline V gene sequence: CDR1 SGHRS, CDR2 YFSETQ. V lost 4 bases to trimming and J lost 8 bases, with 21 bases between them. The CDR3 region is CASSQEPDGLMGYTF. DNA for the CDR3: TGCGCCAGCAGCCAGGAACCGGACGGACTTATGGGCTACACCTTC.

The DNA for the CDR3 is TGTGCCAGCACCGTTCTGGGAGGCCATATCCAAGAGACCCAGTACTTC. Translating gives CASTVLGGHIQETQYF. The chain couples TRBV7-9 to TRBJ2-5, with TRBD2 as a possible D gene (6 bases). V lost 7 bases, J lost 1 base, and 19 bases lay in between. Germline values: CDR1 SEHNR, CDR2 FQNEAQ (reference sequence). The CDR3 is 16 amino acids.

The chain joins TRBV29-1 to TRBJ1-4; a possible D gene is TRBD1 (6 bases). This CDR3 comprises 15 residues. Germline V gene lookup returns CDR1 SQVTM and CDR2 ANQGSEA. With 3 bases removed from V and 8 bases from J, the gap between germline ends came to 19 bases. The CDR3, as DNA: TGCAGCGTTGATCTTTCCGGGGGGGCAGACGAAAAACTGTTTTTT. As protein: CSVDLSGGADEKLFF.

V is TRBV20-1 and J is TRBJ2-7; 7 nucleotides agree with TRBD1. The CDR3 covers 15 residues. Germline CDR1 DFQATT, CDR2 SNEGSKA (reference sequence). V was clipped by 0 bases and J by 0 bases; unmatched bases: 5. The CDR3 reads CSARDPGQSSYEQYF. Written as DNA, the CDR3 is TGCAGTGCTAGAGATCCGGGACAGAGCTCCTACGAGCAGTACTTC.

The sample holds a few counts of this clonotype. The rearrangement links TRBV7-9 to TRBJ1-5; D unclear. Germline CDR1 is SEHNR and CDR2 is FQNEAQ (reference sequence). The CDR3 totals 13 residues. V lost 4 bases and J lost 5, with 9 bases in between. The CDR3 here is CASSYIGDQPQHF. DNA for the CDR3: TGTGCCAGCAGCTACATCGGGGATCAGCCCCAGCATTTT.

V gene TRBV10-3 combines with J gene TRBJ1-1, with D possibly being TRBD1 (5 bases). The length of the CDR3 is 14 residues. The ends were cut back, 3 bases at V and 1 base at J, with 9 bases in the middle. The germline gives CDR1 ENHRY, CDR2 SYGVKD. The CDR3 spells CAISDFRENTEAFF. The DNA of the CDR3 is TGTGCCATCAGTGACTTCAGGGAGAACACTGAAGCTTTCTTT.

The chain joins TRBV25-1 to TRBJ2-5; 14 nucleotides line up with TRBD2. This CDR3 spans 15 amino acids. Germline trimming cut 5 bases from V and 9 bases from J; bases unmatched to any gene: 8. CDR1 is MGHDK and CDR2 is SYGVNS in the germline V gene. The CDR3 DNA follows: TGTGCCAGCAGTCAACCGACTAGCGGGGGGGCTTCCCAGTACTTC. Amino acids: CASSQPTSGGASQYF.

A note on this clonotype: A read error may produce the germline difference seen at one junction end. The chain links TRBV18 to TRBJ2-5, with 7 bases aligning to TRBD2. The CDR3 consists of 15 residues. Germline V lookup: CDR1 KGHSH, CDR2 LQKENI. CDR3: CASSPVTSSRETRYF. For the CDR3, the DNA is TGTGCCAGCTCACCGGTGACTAGCAGCAGAGAGACCCGGTACTTC. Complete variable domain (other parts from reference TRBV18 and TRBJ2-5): NAGVMQNPRHLVRRRGQEARLRCSPMKGHSHVYWYRQLPEEGLKFMVYLQKENIIDESGMPKERFSAEFPKEGPSILRIQQVVRGDSAAYFCASSPVTSSRETRYFGPGTRLLVL.